Below, 20 T cell receptor beta chains from the same sample are listed, as sequenced in a study of T cell changes during pregnancy in multiple sclerosis. TCRdb keeps only in-frame clones here, not all; method: immunoSEQ multiplex PCR. The sample lists about 89,000 clones, about 94% occurring once. This specimen was peripheral blood, taken in the third trimester of pregnancy. The receptor source for this set is a female donor with multiple sclerosis, enrolled in a pregnancy study.

The rearrangement uses TRBV19 and TRBJ2-1; 7 bases agree with TRBD2. The germline V gene encodes CDR1 LNHDA and CDR2 SQIVND (reference sequence). Trimming took 5 bases from V and 7 from J; bases not matched to a gene: 17. CDR3 length: 17 amino acids. The CDR3 loop is CASSERLAPTPRNEQFF. The DNA for the CDR3 is TGTGCCAGTAGTGAAAGACTAGCTCCAACCCCGAGGAATGAGCAGTTCTTC.

The V and J genes are TRBV19 and TRBJ1-5; no clear D. The germline V gene encodes CDR1 LNHDA and CDR2 SQIVND (reference sequence). CDR3 size: 12 residues. Trimming removed 5 bases from V and 5 bases from J, with 7 bases in between. The CDR3 protein is CASSPGYQPQHF. For the CDR3, the DNA is TGTGCCAGTAGTCCCGGTTATCAGCCCCAGCATTTT.

The chain carries TRBV29-1 and TRBJ2-5, with D tentatively TRBD2 (6 bases). The V and J ends lost 5 bases and 2 bases respectively, with 18 bases between them. The CDR3 totals 15 residues. Germline CDR1 SQVTM, CDR2 ANQGSEA. As DNA, the CDR3 is TGCAGCGTTTCCGGAGGGCGAAGTAAACAAGAGACCCAGTACTTC. Amino acids: CSVSGGRSKQETQYF.

The J gene is TRBJ2-1, the V gene TRBV15; D gene uncertain. CDR3 length: 12 residues. Germline V gives CDR1 LNHNV, CDR2 YYDKDF (reference sequence). The V gene lost 6 bases and the J gene lost 9 bases, with 12 bases spanning the gap. This CDR3 is CATSLLSTEQFF. CDR3 sequence (DNA): TGTGCCACCAGTCTCTTGAGCACTGAGCAGTTCTTC.

The V and J genes are TRBV5-1 and TRBJ2-3; D is perhaps TRBD2 (6 bases). From germline, CDR1 is SGHRS and CDR2 YFSETQ. V shed 3 bases and J shed 1 base, with 15 bases lying between them. CDR3 length: 16 residues. The CDR3, as DNA: TGCGCCAGCAGCTCCTATCCCGGGGAGGGCACAGATACGCAGTATTTT. It is translated as CASSSYPGEGTDTQYF.

The rearrangement uses TRBV7-2 and TRBJ1-1; 8 bases agree with TRBD1. The V gene end was trimmed by 3 bases and the J gene end by 1 base; junction bases not matched to a gene: 1. CDR1 SGHTA and CDR2 FQGNSA come from the germline V gene. The CDR3 consists of 14 residues. Here the CDR3 reads CASSFGTGNTEAFF. The CDR3 DNA is TGTGCCAGCAGCTTCGGGACAGGGAACACTGAAGCTTTCTTT.

The chain is built from TRBV19 and TRBJ1-2; D gene unclear. Germline-derived CDR1 and CDR2 are LNHDA and SQIVND (reference sequence). V was trimmed by 6 bases and J by 4 bases, leaving 12 bases between them. The CDR3 runs to 13 residues. The CDR3 DNA reads TGTGCCAGTAGCCCGAGGGAGGGCTATGGCTACACCTTC. It yields the protein CASSPREGYGYTF.

The rearrangement uses TRBV2 and TRBJ2-3; 13 bases map to TRBD2. The germline gives CDR1 SNHLY, CDR2 FYNNEI. V lost 4 bases and J lost 0; bases outside the gene matches: 4. The CDR3 sequence is 17 residues long. The CDR3 nucleotides are TGTGCCAGCAGTGTACTAGCGGGAGGGTCTAGCACAGATACGCAGTATTTT. This sequence encodes CASSVLAGGSSTDTQYF.

This sequence joins TRBV5-4 and TRBJ1-2; 9 positions agree with TRBD1. CDR3 length equals 14 residues. V was clipped by 6 bases and J by 4 bases; unmatched bases: 7. The V gene's germline CDR1 is SGHNT and CDR2 YYREEE (reference sequence). The CDR3 loop reads CASTSGTGSYGYTF. CDR3 nucleotides: TGTGCCAGCACCAGTGGGACAGGGAGCTATGGCTACACCTTC.

The rearrangement joins TRBV10-3 to TRBJ1-2; D might be TRBD1 (6 bases). The CDR3 contains 14 residues. Germline lookup yields CDR1 ENHRY and CDR2 SYGVKD. V was clipped by 6 bases and J by 2 bases, with 13 bases between them. The CDR3 region has the DNA TGTGCCATCAGATTGTCCGGACAGAACTATGGCTACACCTTC. Translation: CAIRLSGQNYGYTF.

The chain recombines TRBV7-2 with TRBJ2-7, with 7 bases matching TRBD1. Germline V gives CDR1 SGHTA, CDR2 FQGNSA. The CDR3 contains 15 residues. Trimming cost V 2 bases and J 1 base; bases outside gene matches: 5. The DNA of the CDR3 is TGTGCCAGCAGCTTAACAGGGGAGCAGTCCTACGAGCAGTACTTC. Its translation: CASSLTGEQSYEQYF.

The chain has TRBV5-5 and TRBJ2-3; D may be TRBD1 (5 bases). The CDR3 is made up of 16 amino acids. V was cut by 0 bases and J by 2 bases, with 13 bases left in between. Germline V gene lookup returns CDR1 SGHKS and CDR2 YYEKEE (reference sequence). For the CDR3, the DNA is TGTGCCAGCAGCTTGGGACAGATACGCCTCACAGATACGCAGTATTTT. This encodes CASSLGQIRLTDTQYF.

The chain uses TRBV9 and TRBJ1-3, with a tentative D call TRBD1 (5 bases). The germline V gene has CDR1 SGDLS and CDR2 YYNGEE. The CDR3 consists of 16 residues. Trimming pared 0 bases from V and 0 bases from J, leaving 10 bases between. The CDR3 DNA sequence: TGTGCCAGCAGCGTAGTTGGGCAGGGCTCTGGAAACACCATATATTTT. This translates into CASSVVGQGSGNTIYF.

V is TRBV6-4 and J is TRBJ2-7, with 11 bases aligning to TRBD2. The CDR3 extends over 15 amino acids. J lost 0 bases, V lost 3 bases, and 1 base had no gene match. The germline V gene has CDR1 MRHNA and CDR2 SNTAGT. The CDR3, as DNA: TGTGCCAGCAGTGAAGGGACTAGCGGCTCCTACGAGCAGTACTTC. It encodes CASSEGTSGSYEQYF.

The CDR3 loop is CASSADRAQLYEQYF. The CDR3 DNA is TGTGCCAGCAGTGCCGACAGGGCCCAGCTCTACGAGCAGTACTTC. This chain connects TRBV14 to TRBJ2-7; the match to TRBD1 covers 7 bases. The CDR3 extends over 15 amino acids. Germline lookup yields CDR1 SGHDN and CDR2 FVKESK. With V trimmed by 6 bases and J by 3 bases, 11 bases remained unmatched. The full variable domain, completed using reference TRBV14 and TRBJ2-7, is EAGVTQFPSHSVIEKGQTVTLRCDPISGHDNLYWYRRVMGKEIKFLLHFVKESKQDESGMPNNRFLAERTGGTYSTLKVQPAELEDSGVYFCASSADRAQLYEQYFGPGTRLTVT.

V gene TRBV19 combines with J gene TRBJ1-1; TRBD1 agrees at 7 bases. The CDR3 contains 16 residues. Trimming cost V 5 bases and J 3 bases; bases outside gene matches: 12. Germline lookup yields CDR1 LNHDA and CDR2 SQIVND (reference sequence). The chain's CDR3 is CASSLLGGQGDTEAFF. Written as DNA, the CDR3 is TGTGCCAGTAGTCTGCTAGGAGGGCAGGGGGACACTGAAGCTTTCTTT.

The rearrangement joins TRBV7-7 to TRBJ2-4; tentative D call: TRBD1 (5 bases). Germline V lookup: CDR1 SSHAT, CDR2 FNYEAQ (reference sequence). V was trimmed by 3 bases and J by 0 bases, leaving 15 bases between them. The CDR3 loop spans 17 amino acids. CDR3 nucleotides: TGTGCCAGCAGCTTTCAGGGCCAGCCCCTAGCCAAAAACATTCAGTACTTC. It is translated as CASSFQGQPLAKNIQYF. Supplemented by reference TRBV7-7 and TRBJ2-4, the full variable domain reads GAGVSQSPRYKVTKRGQDVTLRCDPISSHATLYWYQQALGQGPEFLTYFNYEAQPDKSGLPSDRFSAERPEGSISTLTIQRTEQRDSAMYRCASSFQGQPLAKNIQYFGAGTRLSVL.

The CDR3 sequence: CASSLTRGSYEQYF. As DNA, the CDR3 is TGCGCCAGCAGCCTAACCAGGGGATCCTACGAGCAGTACTTC. The V call is TRBV4-1, the J call TRBJ2-7, with TRBD1 as a possible D gene (6 bases). CDR1 is MGHRA and CDR2 is YSYEKL in the germline V gene. This CDR3 is built from 14 residues. V gave up 4 bases and J gave up 1 base, with 11 bases separating them.

This chain joins TRBV6-5 and TRBJ1-2, with D perhaps TRBD1 (6 bases). V lost 6 bases and J 6 bases, leaving 20 bases between the germline ends. This CDR3 is 15 amino acids long. Germline V CDR1 and CDR2: MNHEY, SVGAGI. The CDR3 DNA is TGTGCCAGCAGGGGGGTCTGGGGGCGGATCAATGGCTACACCTTC. It is translated as CASRGVWGRINGYTF.

The chain recombines TRBV7-6 with TRBJ2-3, with TRBD2 matching 13 bases. The CDR3 is 18 residues long. Per the germline V gene, CDR1 is SGHVS and CDR2 is FNYEAQ. J gave up 8 bases and V 3 bases, and 14 bases lay outside the gene matches. The CDR3 nucleotides are TGTGCCAGCAGCTTTTTCCACGTACTAGCGGGAGGGGCGGGTACGCAGTATTTT. Its protein is CASSFFHVLAGGAGTQYF.